This TCR beta chain was profiled in a study of T cells in tuberculosis. Measured with immunoSEQ multiplex PCR; TCRdb has only the in-frame clones, and not every one. The table has tens of thousands of clones, about 95% seen once; the top ten hold 6% to 8%. Germline CDR1 and CDR2: GTSNPN and SVGIG (reference sequence). This CDR3 contains 10 residues. V shed 4 bases and J shed 12 bases, with 12 bases lying between them. This sequence joins TRBV30 and TRBJ1-1; a possible D gene is TRBD1 (5 bases). The sequence derives from a donor aged 10-29 years with latent tuberculosis or without tuberculosis infection. Sequencing used PBMCs. Here the CDR3 DNA reads TGTGCCTGGAACAGGCGGGAAACTTTCTTT. Translation: CAWNRRETFF.